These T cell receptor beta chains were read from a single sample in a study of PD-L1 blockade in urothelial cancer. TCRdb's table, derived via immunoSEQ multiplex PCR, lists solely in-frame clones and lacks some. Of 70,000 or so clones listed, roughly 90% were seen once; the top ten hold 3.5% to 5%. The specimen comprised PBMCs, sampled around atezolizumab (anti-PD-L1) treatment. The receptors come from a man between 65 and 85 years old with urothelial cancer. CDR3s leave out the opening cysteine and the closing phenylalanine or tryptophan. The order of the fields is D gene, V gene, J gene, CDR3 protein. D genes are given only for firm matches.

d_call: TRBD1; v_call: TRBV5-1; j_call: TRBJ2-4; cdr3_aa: ASSSQIPGQGNIQY
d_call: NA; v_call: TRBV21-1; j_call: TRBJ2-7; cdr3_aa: ASSPTSFEQY
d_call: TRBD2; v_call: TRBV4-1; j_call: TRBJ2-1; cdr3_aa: ASSQDGLAGSEQF
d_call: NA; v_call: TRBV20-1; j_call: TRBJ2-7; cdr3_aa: SAVAVEQY
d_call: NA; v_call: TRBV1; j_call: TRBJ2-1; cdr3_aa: TSSLTGTSGGGYNEQF
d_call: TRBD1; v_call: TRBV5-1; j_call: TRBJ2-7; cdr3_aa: ASSFVGTAKAYEQY
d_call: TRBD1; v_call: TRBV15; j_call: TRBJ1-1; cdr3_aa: ATSRSGTANTEAF
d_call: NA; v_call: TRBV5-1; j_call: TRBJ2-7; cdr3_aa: ASSLEFSYEQY
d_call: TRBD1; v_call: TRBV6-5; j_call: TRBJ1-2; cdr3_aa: ASSYSSQGDNYGYT
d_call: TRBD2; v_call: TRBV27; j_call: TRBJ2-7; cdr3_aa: ASSRSGNYEQY
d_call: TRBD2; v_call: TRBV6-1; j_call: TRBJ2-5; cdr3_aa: ASSEAGGRARETQY
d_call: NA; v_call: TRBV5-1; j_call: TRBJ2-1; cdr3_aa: ASSLGSGGSYNEQF
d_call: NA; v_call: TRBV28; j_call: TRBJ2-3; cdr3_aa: ASSLWEGSGTQY
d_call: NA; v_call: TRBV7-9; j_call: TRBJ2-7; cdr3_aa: ASSSGVSGEQY
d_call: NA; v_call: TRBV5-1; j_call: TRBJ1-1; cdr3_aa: ASSLVGGGTEAF
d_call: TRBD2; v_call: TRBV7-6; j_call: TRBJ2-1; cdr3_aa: ASSYLTGLAYNEQF
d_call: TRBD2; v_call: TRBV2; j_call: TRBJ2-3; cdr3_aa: ASKREIGQY
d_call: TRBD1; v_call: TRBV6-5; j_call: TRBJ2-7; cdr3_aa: ASRRGLFSYEQY
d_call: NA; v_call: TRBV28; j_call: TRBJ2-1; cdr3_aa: ASSIQNEQF
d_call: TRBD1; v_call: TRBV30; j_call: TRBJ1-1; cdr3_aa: AWAGGTEAF
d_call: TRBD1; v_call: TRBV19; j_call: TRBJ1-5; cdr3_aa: ASSHRDRGPNQPQH
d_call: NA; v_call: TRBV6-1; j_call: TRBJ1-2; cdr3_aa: ASSADWYGYT